These 29 T cell receptor beta chains originate from one sample sequenced in a study of cytomegalovirus exposure and HLA in healthy donors. TCRdb keeps only in-frame clones here, not all; method: immunoSEQ multiplex PCR. The data contain some 340,000 clones, 75% to 90% of them singletons. The sample comprised PBMCs. The receptors here all came from a woman under 40 in good health and CMV-seropositive.

V and J are TRBV4-3 and TRBJ1-1; tentatively, D is TRBD1 (5 bases). Germline V gene sequence: CDR1 LGHNA, CDR2 YSLEER. The CDR3 length is 15 residues. V shed 3 bases and J shed 0 bases, with 11 bases lying between them. CDR3 loop: CASSQLGAVNTEAFF. The CDR3 nucleotides are TGCGCCAGCAGCCAGTTAGGGGCAGTGAACACTGAAGCTTTCTTT.

The chain combines TRBV27 with TRBJ2-7; TRBD2 matches 11 bases. The CDR3 loop spans 16 amino acids. Germline V gene lookup returns CDR1 MNHEY and CDR2 SMNVEV (reference sequence). After removal of 2 bases from V and 6 bases from J, the junction contained 9 bases not matched to a gene. The CDR3: CASSLQTSGNYGEQYF. Written as DNA, the CDR3 is TGTGCCAGCAGTTTACAGACTAGCGGGAATTACGGCGAGCAGTACTTC.

This sequence joins TRBV30 and TRBJ2-5; 7 bases are shared with TRBD1. The CDR3 has 14 amino acids. Germline assignment: CDR1 GTSNPN and CDR2 SVGIG (reference sequence). V shed 2 bases, J shed 5 bases, and the junction held 8 bases outside the gene matches. CDR3 sequence (DNA): TGTGCCTGGAGTCCGACAGGGCTCGAGGAGACCCAGTACTTC. Translating it yields CAWSPTGLEETQYF.

This rearrangement joins TRBV2 to TRBJ1-5; D is undetermined. The CDR3 extends over 14 amino acids. V lost 7 bases and J 0 bases, leaving 10 bases between the germline ends. Germline-derived CDR1 and CDR2 are SNHLY and FYNNEI. The DNA of the CDR3 is TGTGCCAGCAAAAACAGTCATAGCAATCAGCCCCAGCATTTT. Its translation is CASKNSHSNQPQHF.

The chain couples TRBV5-6 to TRBJ1-3; perhaps TRBD1 as D (5 bases). Germline V gene data show CDR1 as SGHDT and CDR2 as YYEEEE. This CDR3 has 16 residues. Deletions cut 0 bases from V and 4 bases from J, with 14 bases between. This CDR3 reads CASSLVFAGQGNTIYF. The CDR3, as DNA: TGTGCCAGCAGCTTGGTTTTTGCAGGGCAAGGAAACACCATATATTTT. Using reference TRBV5-6 and TRBJ1-3 for the parts outside the CDR3, the full variable domain is DAGVTQSPTHLIKTRGQQVTLRCSPKSGHDTVSWYQQALGQGPQFIFQYYEEEERQRGNFPDRFSGHQFPNYSSELNVNALLLGDSALYLCASSLVFAGQGNTIYFGEGSWLTVV.

The chain employs TRBV4-2 and TRBJ1-3; D is possibly TRBD1 (5 bases). Germline CDR1 is LGHNA and CDR2 is YNFKEQ. With 0 bases removed from V and 2 bases from J, the gap between germline ends came to 17 bases. CDR3 size: 18 residues. The CDR3 loop is CASSQDLVRGSTGNTIYF. The CDR3 nucleotides read TGTGCCAGCAGCCAAGATTTGGTGAGGGGCAGTACTGGAAACACCATATATTTT.

In DNA form, the CDR3 reads TGTGCCAGTAGTATTTTGGACCTCCCCCCTCCGACAGGGGGCGCCTACGAGCAGTACTTC. This codes for CASSILDLPPPTGGAYEQYF. V usage is TRBV19 and J usage is TRBJ2-7, with TRBD1 matching over 10 bases. Germline trimming cut 3 bases from V and 2 bases from J; bases unmatched to any gene: 19. Looked up from germline, CDR1 is LNHDA and CDR2 is SQIVND (reference sequence). The CDR3 has 20 amino acids.

V usage is TRBV5-1 and J usage is TRBJ2-5, with 12 nucleotides matching TRBD1. This CDR3 has 15 amino acids. J lost 4 bases, V lost 3 bases, and 4 bases had no gene match. Germline V gene lookup returns CDR1 SGHRS and CDR2 YFSETQ. CDR3 region: CASSYGTGGLETQYF. The CDR3 region has the DNA TGCGCCAGCAGCTACGGGACAGGGGGCTTAGAGACCCAGTACTTC.

This chain connects TRBV7-3 to TRBJ1-2; TRBD1 aligns across 11 bases. The CDR3 contains 14 residues. V gave up 5 bases and J gave up 11 bases; unmatched junction bases: 10. Per the germline V gene, CDR1 is SGHTA and CDR2 is FQGTGA. CDR3 in amino acids: CASSAGTGGIGYTF. Here the CDR3 DNA reads TGTGCCAGCAGCGCCGGGACAGGGGGAATCGGGTACACCTTC.

The table lists this clone with a count of one. The CDR3 DNA reads as TGTGCCTGGAGAGCCGGGACAGGGGGCCGGGGCAATCAGCCCCAGCATTTT. Amino acid sequence: CAWRAGTGGRGNQPQHF. The chain recombines TRBV30 with TRBJ1-5, with 12 bases lining up with TRBD1. CDR1 is GTSNPN and CDR2 is SVGIG in the germline V gene (reference sequence). V shed 3 bases and J 2 bases; nucleotides not matched to a gene: 8. The CDR3 has 17 residues. The variable domain in full, with the rest retrieved from reference TRBV30 and TRBJ1-5, is SQTIHQWPATLVQPVGSPLSLECTVEGTSNPNLYWYRQAAGRGLQLLFYSVGIGQISSEVPQNLSASRPQDRQFILSSKKLLLSDSGFYLCAWRAGTGGRGNQPQHFGDGTRLSIL.

The chain uses TRBV4-1 and TRBJ1-1; no clear D gene. CDR3 size: 14 residues. The V gene's germline CDR1 is MGHRA and CDR2 YSYEKL. The ends were cut back, 4 bases at V and 1 base at J, with 10 bases in the middle. CDR3 sequence reads: CASSPQVSNTEAFF. The CDR3 coding sequence is TGCGCCAGCAGCCCCCAGGTTTCGAACACTGAAGCTTTCTTT.

This clone was recorded a few times. The rearrangement joins TRBV27 to TRBJ1-2, with 7 bases matching TRBD1. V lost 3 bases, J lost 5 bases, and 3 bases stayed unmatched. CDR1 MNHEY and CDR2 SMNVEV come from the germline V gene (reference sequence). This CDR3 comprises 13 residues. The CDR3 nucleotides read TGTGCCAGCAGTTTTGACAGGGCATATGGCTACACCTTC. Translated: CASSFDRAYGYTF.

V gene TRBV19 combines with J gene TRBJ2-2; D not certain. This CDR3 comprises 15 residues. The germline V gene encodes CDR1 LNHDA and CDR2 SQIVND (reference sequence). With 3 bases removed from V and 5 bases from J, the gap between germline ends came to 13 bases. The CDR3 coding sequence is TGTGCCAGTAGTATTATAGGCAGCGTTACCGGGGAGCTGTTTTTT. Protein: CASSIIGSVTGELFF.

The V and J genes are TRBV5-5 and TRBJ2-1, with unresolved D. The CDR3 has 12 amino acids. CDR1 is SGHKS, CDR2 YYEKEE, per germline (reference sequence). V shed 2 bases and J shed 5 bases, with 5 bases lying between them. The CDR3 loop reads CASSFADNEQFF. CDR3 DNA: TGTGCCAGCAGCTTTGCGGACAATGAGCAGTTCTTC.

A single count supports this clone. The V and J genes are TRBV4-1 and TRBJ2-5; D is ambiguous. The CDR3 loop spans 15 amino acids. CDR1 MGHRA and CDR2 YSYEKL come from the germline V gene. The germline V and J ends were trimmed by 0 bases and 2 bases, with 10 bases remaining between them. In DNA form, the CDR3 reads TGCGCCAGCAGCCAAGAGGCACCTCCTCAAGAGACCCAGTACTTC. Protein sequence: CASSQEAPPQETQYF.

V usage is TRBV5-1 and J usage is TRBJ2-4; 8 nucleotides agree with TRBD1. The CDR3 has 12 residues. From germline, CDR1 is SGHRS and CDR2 YFSETQ. J gave up 11 bases and V 4 bases, and 5 bases lay outside the gene matches. CDR3 coding DNA: TGCGCCAGCAGCACGGACAGGGTGGTTCAGTACTTC. Its protein product is CASSTDRVVQYF.

The rearrangement joins TRBV29-1 to TRBJ2-3; no clear D gene. This CDR3 has 13 residues. Germline V CDR1 and CDR2: SQVTM, ANQGSEA. Trimming shortened V by 4 bases and J by 0 bases, and 8 bases separated the two germline ends. CDR3 in DNA: TGCAGCGTTGGGAAACACAGCACAGATACGCAGTATTTT. Translated: CSVGKHSTDTQYF.

The V call is TRBV15, the J call TRBJ1-5; D unclear. Trimming shortened V by 1 base and J by 6 bases, and 7 bases separated the two germline ends. CDR1 LNHNV and CDR2 YYDKDF come from the germline V gene (reference sequence). The CDR3 contains 13 residues. CDR3 bases: TGTGCCACCAGCAGAGTTTTTAGTCAGCCCCAGCATTTT. This translates into CATSRVFSQPQHF.

The V and J genes are TRBV7-9 and TRBJ2-7; the D gene is possibly TRBD1 (5 bases). The V gene's germline CDR1 is SEHNR and CDR2 FQNEAQ (reference sequence). CDR3 length equals 15 residues. Trimming took 11 bases from V and 0 from J, leaving 20 bases between them. CDR3 nucleotides: TGTGCCGGGGTCGAAGCACAGGAGAGCTCCTACGAGCAGTACTTC. Protein product: CAGVEAQESSYEQYF.

The chain is built from TRBV18 and TRBJ2-1; 9 nucleotides agree with TRBD1. The junction had 3 bases not matched to a gene; V was cut back by 2 bases and J by 7 bases. This CDR3 has 14 amino acids. Germline CDR1 KGHSH, CDR2 LQKENI. The CDR3 loop is CASSPGTGWNEQFF. The DNA for the CDR3 is TGTGCCAGCTCACCAGGGACAGGGTGGAATGAGCAGTTCTTC. Full variable domain (remainder filled in from reference TRBV18 and TRBJ2-1): NAGVMQNPRHLVRRRGQEARLRCSPMKGHSHVYWYRQLPEEGLKFMVYLQKENIIDESGMPKERFSAEFPKEGPSILRIQQVVRGDSAAYFCASSPGTGWNEQFFGPGTRLTVL.

The rearrangement joins TRBV27 to TRBJ1-2; D remains unclear. CDR1 is MNHEY and CDR2 is SMNVEV in the germline V gene (reference sequence). V shed 6 bases and J shed 5 bases, with 19 bases lying between them. This CDR3 region has 15 residues. CDR3 in DNA: TGTGCCAGCAGCCGTCAGGCCTCCGTTTTATATGGCTACACCTTC. It codes for CASSRQASVLYGYTF.

V usage is TRBV28 and J usage is TRBJ2-7; D gene unclear. Between the trimmed V and J ends, which lost 3 bases and 5 bases, there was a span of 14 bases. The CDR3 has 14 amino acids. Looked up from germline, CDR1 is MDHEN and CDR2 is SYDVKM. CDR3 DNA: TGTGCCAGCAGTTTGGAGCGATTCGGGCACGAGCAGTACTTC. Translated: CASSLERFGHEQYF.

V gene TRBV4-2 combines with J gene TRBJ2-1; 8 bases match TRBD1. The V gene's germline CDR1 is LGHNA and CDR2 YNFKEQ. The CDR3 is 15 amino acids. V shed 5 bases, J shed 10 bases, and the junction held 13 bases outside the gene matches. The CDR3, as DNA: TGTGCCAGCAGCAACGGACAGGGTGGCCTGAACGAGCAGTTCTTC. Protein product: CASSNGQGGLNEQFF.

This chain links TRBV7-6 with TRBJ1-3, with unresolved D. Germline V gives CDR1 SGHVS, CDR2 FNYEAQ. This CDR3 has 15 amino acids. V was cut by 5 bases and J by 0 bases, with 11 bases left in between. DNA of the CDR3: TGTGCCAGCAGCCCCGGCCGGAGCTCTGGAAACACCATATATTTT. It encodes CASSPGRSSGNTIYF. The entire variable domain, with the rest obtained from reference TRBV7-6 and TRBJ1-3, is as follows: GAGVSQSPRYKVTKRGQDVALRCDPISGHVSLYWYRQALGQGPEFLTYFNYEAQQDKSGLPNDRFSAERPEGSISTLTIQRTEQRDSAMYRCASSPGRSSGNTIYFGEGSWLTVV.

J is TRBJ1-4 and V is TRBV9; 9 positions match TRBD1. Germline V lookup: CDR1 SGDLS, CDR2 YYNGEE. V shed 0 bases, J shed 8 bases, and the junction held 11 bases outside the gene matches. The CDR3 is 17 amino acids. CDR3 sequence (DNA): TGTGCCAGCAGCGTAGCAGAAAACAGGGGGCAACGAGAAAAACTGTTTTTT. It yields the protein CASSVAENRGQREKLFF.

This chain links TRBV6-5 with TRBJ1-5, with unresolved D. With 8 bases removed from V and 1 base from J, the gap between germline ends came to 12 bases. The V gene's germline CDR1 is MNHEY and CDR2 SVGAGI. The CDR3 is made up of 14 amino acids. The CDR3 reads CASGIDGSNQPQHF. The CDR3 region has the DNA TGTGCCAGCGGTATTGACGGGAGCAATCAGCCCCAGCATTTT.

This clone was detected only once. The chain carries TRBV29-1 and TRBJ2-5; D is uncertain. The CDR3 length is 17 residues. V lost 3 bases to trimming and J lost 2 bases, with 22 bases between them. Per germline, CDR1 SQVTM and CDR2 ANQGSEA. The CDR3 bases are TGCAGCGTTGAGGTGGGGATGACGCTATCTCAGCAAGAGACCCAGTACTTC. It codes for CSVEVGMTLSQQETQYF.

This sequence joins TRBV5-1 and TRBJ1-6; D unresolved. The CDR3 extends over 15 amino acids. Trimming left V 4 bases short and J 7 bases short, with 15 bases between. Germline loops: CDR1 SGHRS, CDR2 YFSETQ. CDR3 nucleotides: TGCGCCAGCAGCCCGGGGTTGGCAGTCAATTCACCCCTCCACTTT. This encodes CASSPGLAVNSPLHF.

The chain uses TRBV20-1 and TRBJ1-3; D remains unclear. The germline V gene has CDR1 DFQATT and CDR2 SNEGSKA (reference sequence). Trimming took off 6 bases at V and 4 bases at J, with 7 bases between the two ends. The CDR3 runs 11 residues. The CDR3 region has the DNA TGCAGTGCAGAACAGGGAAACACCATATATTTT. Translated, it gives CSAEQGNTIYF.